This TCR beta chain was captured in a study of blood T cells in healthy people across ages. Study summary: Researchers report that template switching captured about one barcoded beta molecule per two T cells. Notes on the study in general: Bulk PBMC profiling left naive and antigen-experienced comparisons inconclusive.

V was pared by 5 bases and J by 3 bases, with 8 bases of the junction left unmatched. There are 14 residues in the CDR3. CDR1 and CDR2 (germline): DFQATT, SNEGSKA (reference sequence). This clonotype appeared a few times. Its specificity is not known. PCR was performed a second time for about 7 to 12 cycles using a sample-barcoded 5' primer and a J-beta primer mix. MiXCR, applied by TCRdb to the 5' RACE reads, yields one record per CDR3 protein. The sample has about 800,000 distinct CDR3 sequences, about 25% seen once. The sample was also linked to a second study, of T cells of mothers and their children. That work adds: Samples came from a few healthy Caucasian mothers and their six children. Every mother produced more than 10 million TCR beta CDR3 reads, whereas every child provided several million.

The genes are TRBV20-1 and TRBJ2-7; TRBD2 aligns across 9 bases. This TCR was recovered from a boy aged 10-17 years in good health. The specimen sequenced was blood. In DNA form, the CDR3 reads TGCAGTGCTTTAAGACTAGCGGAACTCTACGAGCAGTACTTC. It translates to CSALRLAELYEQYF.